This TCR beta chain comes out of a study of cytomegalovirus exposure and HLA in healthy donors. Study-wide points: HLA alleles were associated with some 17,000 TCR beta sequences in a later analysis at 0.05 false discovery rate. In a later analysis, HLA-associated beta chains showed higher expansion and lower generation probabilities than comparable chains. Serostatus for CMV was the only available immune exposure information. Prior analysis indicated that the majority of TCR beta V segments exhibited productivity approximately 87% or approximately 30% of the time.

This PCR relied on a set of 60 Vbeta primers and 13 Jbeta primers. The method was immunoSEQ multiplex PCR; TCRdb's version includes in-frame clones alone and lacks a portion of them. The data show 250,000 to 350,000 clones, 75% to 85% seen once. In germline, CDR1 is SGHNT, CDR2 YENEEA. The length of the CDR3 is 16 residues. On this clone itself: Its antigen remains unidentified. A read error may produce the germline difference seen at one junction end.

This receptor was obtained from a girl aged 2-15 years in good health and CMV-seronegative. The sample consisted of PBMCs. V and J are TRBV11-3 and TRBJ2-7; TRBD1 matches 7 bases. The CDR3 DNA reads as TGTGCCAGCAGCATAGACAGGGCCTCTATCTCCTACGAGCAGTACTTC. It yields the protein CASSIDRASISYEQYF.